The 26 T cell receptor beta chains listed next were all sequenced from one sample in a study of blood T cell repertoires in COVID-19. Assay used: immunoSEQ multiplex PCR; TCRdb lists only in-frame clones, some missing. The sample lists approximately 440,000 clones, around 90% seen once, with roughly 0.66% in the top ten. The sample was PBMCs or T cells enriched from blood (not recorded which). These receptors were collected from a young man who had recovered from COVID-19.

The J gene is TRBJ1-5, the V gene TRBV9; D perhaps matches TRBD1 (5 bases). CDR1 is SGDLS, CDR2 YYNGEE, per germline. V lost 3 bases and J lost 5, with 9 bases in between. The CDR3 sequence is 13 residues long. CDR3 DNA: TGTGCCAGCAGCGATGGGACTCATCAGCCCCAGCATTTT. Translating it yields CASSDGTHQPQHF.

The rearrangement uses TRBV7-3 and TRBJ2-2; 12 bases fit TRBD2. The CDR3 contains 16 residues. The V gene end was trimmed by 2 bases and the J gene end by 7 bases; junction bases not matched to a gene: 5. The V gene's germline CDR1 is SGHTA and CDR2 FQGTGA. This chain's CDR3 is CASSLYLAGGVGELFF. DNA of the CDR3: TGTGCCAGCAGCTTATATCTAGCGGGAGGGGTCGGGGAGCTGTTTTTT.

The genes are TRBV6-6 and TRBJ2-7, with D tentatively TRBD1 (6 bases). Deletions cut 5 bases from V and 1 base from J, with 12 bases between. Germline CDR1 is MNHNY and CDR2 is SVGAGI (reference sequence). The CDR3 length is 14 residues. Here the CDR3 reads CASSTAGQSYEQYF. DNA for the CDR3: TGTGCCAGCAGTACTGCTGGACAGTCCTACGAGCAGTACTTC.

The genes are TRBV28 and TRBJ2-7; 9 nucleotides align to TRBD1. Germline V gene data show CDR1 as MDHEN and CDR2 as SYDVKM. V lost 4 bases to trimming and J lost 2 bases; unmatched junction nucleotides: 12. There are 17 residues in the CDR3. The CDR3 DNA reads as TGTGCCAGCAGTTCCATTTACTACAGGGGGCTAGCCTACGAGCAGTACTTC. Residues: CASSSIYYRGLAYEQYF. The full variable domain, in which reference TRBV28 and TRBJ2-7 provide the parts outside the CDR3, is DVKVTQSSRYLVKRTGEKVFLECVQDMDHENMFWYRQDPGLGLRLIYFSYDVKMKEKGDIPEGYSVSREKKERFSLILESASTNQTSMYLCASSSIYYRGLAYEQYFGPGTRLTVT.

CDR3 sequence: CASSIQGQYTEAFF. The CDR3 region has the DNA TGTGCCAGTAGTATTCAAGGACAGTACACTGAAGCTTTCTTT. The chain carries TRBV19 and TRBJ1-1, with D possibly TRBD1 on 6 matching bases. CDR3 length equals 14 residues. The ends were cut back, 3 bases at V and 3 bases at J, with 11 bases in the middle. CDR1 and CDR2 (germline): LNHDA, SQIVND (reference sequence).

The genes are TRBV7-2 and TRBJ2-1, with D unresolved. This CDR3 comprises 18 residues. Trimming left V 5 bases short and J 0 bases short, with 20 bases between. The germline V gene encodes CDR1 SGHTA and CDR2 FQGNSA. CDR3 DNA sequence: TGTGCCAGCAGCAGTTCCCAACGGAGCCCGAGCTCCTACAATGAGCAGTTCTTC. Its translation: CASSSSQRSPSSYNEQFF.

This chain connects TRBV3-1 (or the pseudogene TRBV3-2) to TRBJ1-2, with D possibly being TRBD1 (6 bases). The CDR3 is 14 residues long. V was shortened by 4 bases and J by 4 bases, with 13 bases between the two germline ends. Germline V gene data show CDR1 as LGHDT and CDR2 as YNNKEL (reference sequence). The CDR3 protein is CASSLDRSPYGYTF. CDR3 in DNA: TGTGCCAGCAGCCTCGACAGGAGCCCCTATGGCTACACCTTC.

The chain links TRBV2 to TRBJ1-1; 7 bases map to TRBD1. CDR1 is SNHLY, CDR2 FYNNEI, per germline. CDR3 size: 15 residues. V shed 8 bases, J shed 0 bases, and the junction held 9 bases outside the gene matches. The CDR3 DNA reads TGTGCCAGCGGATGGGACAGCATCTTGAACACTGAAGCTTTCTTT. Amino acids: CASGWDSILNTEAFF.

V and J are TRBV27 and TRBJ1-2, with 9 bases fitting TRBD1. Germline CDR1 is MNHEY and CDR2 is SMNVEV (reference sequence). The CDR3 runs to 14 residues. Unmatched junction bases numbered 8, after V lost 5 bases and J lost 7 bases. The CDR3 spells CASSPRTGEAGYTF. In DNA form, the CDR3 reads TGTGCCAGCAGTCCAAGGACAGGGGAAGCTGGCTACACCTTC.

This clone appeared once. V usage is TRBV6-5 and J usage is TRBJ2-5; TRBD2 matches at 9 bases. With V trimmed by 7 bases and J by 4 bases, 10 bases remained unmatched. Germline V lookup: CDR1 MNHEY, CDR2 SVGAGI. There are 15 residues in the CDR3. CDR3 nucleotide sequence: TGTGCCAGCATCCCCGGGGCGGGGGGGCGAGAGACCCAGTACTTC. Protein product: CASIPGAGGRETQYF.

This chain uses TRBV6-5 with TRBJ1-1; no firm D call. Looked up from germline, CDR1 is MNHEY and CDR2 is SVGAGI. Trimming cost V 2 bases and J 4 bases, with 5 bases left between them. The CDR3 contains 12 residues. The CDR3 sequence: CASSYPPTEAFF. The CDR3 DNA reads TGTGCCAGCAGTTACCCTCCCACTGAAGCTTTCTTT.

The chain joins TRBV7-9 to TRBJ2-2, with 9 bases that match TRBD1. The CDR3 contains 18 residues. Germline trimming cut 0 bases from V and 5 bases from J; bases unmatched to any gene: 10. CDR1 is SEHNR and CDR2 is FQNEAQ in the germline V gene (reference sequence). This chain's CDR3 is CASSLAGTGPFRTGELFF. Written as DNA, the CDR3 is TGTGCCAGCAGCTTAGCCGGGACAGGGCCGTTCAGGACCGGGGAGCTGTTTTTT.

CDR3 DNA sequence: TGCGCCAGCAGTCAAGAGGGGCGGGAATCACCCCTCCACTTT. This codes for CASSQEGRESPLHF. This chain joins TRBV23-1 and TRBJ1-6; a weak D match, TRBD1 (5 bases). TRBV23-1 is identified as an open reading frame with a role that is uncertain. Deletions cut 2 bases from V and 10 bases from J, with 12 bases between. This CDR3 has 14 amino acids.

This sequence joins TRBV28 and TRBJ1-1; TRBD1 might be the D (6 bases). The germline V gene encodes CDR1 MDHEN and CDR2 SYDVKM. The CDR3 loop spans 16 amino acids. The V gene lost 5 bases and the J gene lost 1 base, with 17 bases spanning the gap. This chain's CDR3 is CASSPPTGTSNTEAFF. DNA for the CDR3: TGTGCCAGCAGTCCGCCAACCGGGACATCGAACACTGAAGCTTTCTTT. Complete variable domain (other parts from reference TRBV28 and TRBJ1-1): DVKVTQSSRYLVKRTGEKVFLECVQDMDHENMFWYRQDPGLGLRLIYFSYDVKMKEKGDIPEGYSVSREKKERFSLILESASTNQTSMYLCASSPPTGTSNTEAFFGQGTRLTVV.

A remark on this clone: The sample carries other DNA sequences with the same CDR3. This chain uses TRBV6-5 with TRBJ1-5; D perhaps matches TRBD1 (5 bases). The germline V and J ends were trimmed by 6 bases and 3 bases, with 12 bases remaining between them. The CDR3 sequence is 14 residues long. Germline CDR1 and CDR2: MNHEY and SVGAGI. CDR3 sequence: CASRGTGSNQPQHF. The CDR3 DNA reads TGTGCCAGCAGAGGCACAGGTTCCAATCAGCCCCAGCATTTT.

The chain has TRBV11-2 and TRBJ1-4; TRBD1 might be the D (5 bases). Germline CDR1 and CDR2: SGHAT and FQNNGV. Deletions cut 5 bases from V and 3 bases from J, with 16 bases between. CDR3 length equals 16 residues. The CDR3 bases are TGTGCCAGCAGCCCCGTTGGAGGGGCTGCTAATGAAAAACTGTTTTTT. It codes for CASSPVGGAANEKLFF. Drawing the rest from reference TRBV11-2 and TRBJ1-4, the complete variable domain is EAGVAQSPRYKIIEKRQSVAFWCNPISGHATLYWYQQILGQGPKLLIQFQNNGVVDDSQLPKDRFSAERLKGVDSTLKIQPAKLEDSAVYLCASSPVGGAANEKLFFGSGTQLSVL.

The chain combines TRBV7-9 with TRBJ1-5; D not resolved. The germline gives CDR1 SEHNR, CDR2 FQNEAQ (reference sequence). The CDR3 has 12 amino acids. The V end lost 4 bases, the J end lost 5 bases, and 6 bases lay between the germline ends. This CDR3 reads CASSYEDQPQHF. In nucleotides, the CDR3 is TGTGCCAGCAGCTATGAGGATCAGCCCCAGCATTTT. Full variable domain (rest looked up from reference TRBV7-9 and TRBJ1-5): DTGVSQNPRHKITKRGQNVTFRCDPISEHNRLYWYRQTLGQGPEFLTYFQNEAQLEKSRLLSDRFSAERPKGSFSTLEIQRTEQGDSAMYLCASSYEDQPQHFGDGTRLSIL.

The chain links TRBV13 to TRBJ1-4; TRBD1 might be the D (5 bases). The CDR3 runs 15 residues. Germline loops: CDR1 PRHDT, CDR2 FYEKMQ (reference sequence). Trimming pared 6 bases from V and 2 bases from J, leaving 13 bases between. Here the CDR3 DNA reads TGTGCCAGCAGTCTAAGGGGAGGGACTAATGAAAAACTGTTTTTT. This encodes CASSLRGGTNEKLFF.

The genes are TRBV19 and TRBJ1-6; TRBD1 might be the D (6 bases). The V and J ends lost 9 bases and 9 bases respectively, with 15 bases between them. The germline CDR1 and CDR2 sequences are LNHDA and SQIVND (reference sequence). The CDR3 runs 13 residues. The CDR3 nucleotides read TGTGCCAGCAGGTTACAGGGAACTTCACCCCTCCACTTT. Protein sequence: CASRLQGTSPLHF.

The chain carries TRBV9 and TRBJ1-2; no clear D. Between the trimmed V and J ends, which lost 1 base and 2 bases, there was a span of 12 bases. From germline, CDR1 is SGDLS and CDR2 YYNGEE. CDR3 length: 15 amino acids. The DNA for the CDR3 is TGTGCCAGCAGCGTATCCCTGGGAGGGAACTATGGCTACACCTTC. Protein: CASSVSLGGNYGYTF.

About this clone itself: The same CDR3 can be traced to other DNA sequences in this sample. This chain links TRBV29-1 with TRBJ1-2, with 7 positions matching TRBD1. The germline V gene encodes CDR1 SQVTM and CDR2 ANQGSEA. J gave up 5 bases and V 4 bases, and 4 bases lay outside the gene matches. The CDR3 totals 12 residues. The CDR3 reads CSVVGTEYGYTF. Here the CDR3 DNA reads TGCAGCGTTGTCGGGACAGAATATGGCTACACCTTC.

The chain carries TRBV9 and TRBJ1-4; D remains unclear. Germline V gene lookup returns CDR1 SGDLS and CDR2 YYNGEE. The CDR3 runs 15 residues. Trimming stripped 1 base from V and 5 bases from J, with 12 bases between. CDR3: CASSVTSGANEKLFF. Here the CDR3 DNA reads TGTGCCAGCAGCGTAACTTCGGGTGCAAATGAAAAACTGTTTTTT.

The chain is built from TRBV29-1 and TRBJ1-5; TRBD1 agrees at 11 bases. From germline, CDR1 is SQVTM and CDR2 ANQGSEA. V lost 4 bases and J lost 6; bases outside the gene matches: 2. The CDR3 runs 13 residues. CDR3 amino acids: CSVADRGLQPQHF. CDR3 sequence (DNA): TGCAGCGTTGCGGACAGGGGGCTTCAGCCCCAGCATTTT.

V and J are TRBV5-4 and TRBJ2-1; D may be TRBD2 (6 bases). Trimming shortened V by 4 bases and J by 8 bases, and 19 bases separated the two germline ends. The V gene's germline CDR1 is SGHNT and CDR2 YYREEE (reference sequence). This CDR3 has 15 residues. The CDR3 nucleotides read TGTGCCAGCAGCCGACCGGGACTGGATAACCATGAGCAGTTCTTC. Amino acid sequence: CASSRPGLDNHEQFF. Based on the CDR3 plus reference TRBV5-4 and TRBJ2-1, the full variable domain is ETGVTQSPTHLIKTRGQQVTLRCSSQSGHNTVSWYQQALGQGPQFIFQYYREEENGRGNFPPRFSGLQFPNYSSELNVNALELDDSALYLCASSRPGLDNHEQFFGPGTRLTVL.

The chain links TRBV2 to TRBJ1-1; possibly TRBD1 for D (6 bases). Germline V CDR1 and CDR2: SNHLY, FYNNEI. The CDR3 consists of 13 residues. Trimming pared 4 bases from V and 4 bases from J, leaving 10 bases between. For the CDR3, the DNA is TGTGCCAGCAGTGTAAGGGGGAGCACTGAAGCTTTCTTT. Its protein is CASSVRGSTEAFF.

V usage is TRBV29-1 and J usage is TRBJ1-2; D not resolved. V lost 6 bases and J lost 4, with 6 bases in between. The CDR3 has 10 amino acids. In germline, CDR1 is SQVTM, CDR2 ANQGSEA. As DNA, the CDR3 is TGCAGCGTGTACACCTATGGCTACACCTTC. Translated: CSVYTYGYTF.